This TCR beta chain was sequenced for a study of CD8 T cells in ankylosing spondylitis. This clonotype was seen only a few times. The antigen is undetermined. Germline V CDR1 and CDR2: SQVTM, ANQGSEA. Trimming took off 4 bases at V and 5 bases at J, with 15 bases between the two ends. The CDR3 has 14 residues. As the method for making TCR beta libraries, quantitative 5'-RACE with molecular barcodes was used. TCRdb called the 5' RACE reads again in MiXCR, with one record for every CDR3 protein. The data show a few hundred thousand distinct CDR3 sequences, about 13% seen once. Study-level findings and limits: Matched ankylosing spondylitis synovial fluid reportedly contained a significantly enriched population of disease-linked clones. A subset of motif variants has previously been described in the synovial fluid and blood of reactive arthritis. Clones linked with disease were CD8+ and fairly uncommon in the peripheral blood. A TCR beta motif made of eight highly homologous variants seemed typical of ankylosing spondylitis blood.

The sample was blood, either unsorted or a sorted T cell fraction (not recorded which). The chain combines TRBV29-1 with TRBJ2-1; D remains ambiguous. This TCR was sampled from a male donor with ankylosing spondylitis. This chain's CDR3 is CSVGPPRDNNEQFF. CDR3 DNA: TGCAGCGTTGGGCCCCCGCGAGATAACAATGAGCAGTTCTTC.